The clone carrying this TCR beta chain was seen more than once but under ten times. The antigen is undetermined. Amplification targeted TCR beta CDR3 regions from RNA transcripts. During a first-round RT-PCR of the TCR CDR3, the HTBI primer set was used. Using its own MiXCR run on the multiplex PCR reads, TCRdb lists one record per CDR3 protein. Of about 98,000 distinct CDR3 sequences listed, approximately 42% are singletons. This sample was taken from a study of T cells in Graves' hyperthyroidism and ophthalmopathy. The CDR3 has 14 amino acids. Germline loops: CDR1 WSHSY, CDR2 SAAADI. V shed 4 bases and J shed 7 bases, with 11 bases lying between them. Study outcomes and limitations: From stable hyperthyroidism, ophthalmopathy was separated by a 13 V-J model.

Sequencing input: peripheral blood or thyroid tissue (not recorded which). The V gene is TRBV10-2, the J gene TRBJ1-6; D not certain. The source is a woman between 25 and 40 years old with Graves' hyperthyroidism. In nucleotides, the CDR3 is TGCGCCAGCAGTGGGACCATTGGGAATTCACCCCTCCACTTT. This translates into CASSGTIGNSPLHF.